This T cell receptor (beta chain) was found in a study of molecular identifiers for immune sequencing clone quantification. TCRdb reprocessed the PCR reads with MiXCR, giving one entry per CDR3 protein. The repertoire includes some 590,000 distinct CDR3 sequences, roughly 25% of them detected once, and 0.7% to 0.95% sits in the top ten. Findings of the study overall: Clones above 20 RNA copies contained over 97% of effector molecules but under 1% of naive ones. The sizes of highly expanded clones could be underestimated when identical TCR molecules share a barcode.

Libraries of naive CD8 cells were prepared from approximately 20,000 to 980,000 sorted cells using 10%, 30% or 50% RNA. Sorting defined naive CD8 T cells as CD8+CD4-CCR7+CD45RA+. The CDR3 sequence is 17 residues long. The V segment lost 2 bases and the J segment 0 bases; nucleotides outside the gene matches: 9. This clonotype was counted many times. Its antigen remains unknown. V gene TRBV12-3 or TRBV12-4 combines with J gene TRBJ2-5; the match to TRBD1 covers 7 bases. The sequencing sample was made of naive CD8+ T cells from blood, with Jurkat cell RNA spiked in. Subset indicated: FACS-sorted CD8+CD4-CCR7+CD45RA+ naive T cells. The sequence derives from a human donor in good health. Some libraries in this study had Jurkat cell RNA spiked in. CDR3 residues: CASSLSGTDFYQETQYF. The DNA of the CDR3 is TGTGCCAGCAGTTTATCAGGGACAGACTTCTACCAAGAGACCCAGTACTTC.